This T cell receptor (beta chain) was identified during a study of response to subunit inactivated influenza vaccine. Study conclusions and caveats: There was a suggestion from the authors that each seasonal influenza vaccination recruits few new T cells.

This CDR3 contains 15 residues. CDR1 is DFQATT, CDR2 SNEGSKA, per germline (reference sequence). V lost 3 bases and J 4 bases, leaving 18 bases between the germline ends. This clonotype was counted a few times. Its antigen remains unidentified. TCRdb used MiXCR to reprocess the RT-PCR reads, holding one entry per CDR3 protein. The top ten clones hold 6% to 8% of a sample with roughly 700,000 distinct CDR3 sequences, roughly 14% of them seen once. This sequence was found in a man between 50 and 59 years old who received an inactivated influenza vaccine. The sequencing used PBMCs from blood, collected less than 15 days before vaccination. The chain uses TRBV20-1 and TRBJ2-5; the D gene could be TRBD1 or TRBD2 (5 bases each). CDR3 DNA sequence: TGCAGTGCTAGTGGAGGCAGGGCGGTGGGAGAGACCCAGTACTTC. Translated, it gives CSASGGRAVGETQYF.